This T cell receptor beta chain stems from a study of blood T cells in healthy people across ages. The germline V and J ends were trimmed by 6 bases and 6 bases, with 22 bases remaining between them. Germline values: CDR1 DFQATT, CDR2 SNEGSKA (reference sequence). The CDR3 length is 15 residues. Primers used in a second PCR of about 7 to 12 cycles were a sample-barcoded 5' primer and a J-beta primer mix. TCRdb re-derived calls from the 5' RACE reads in MiXCR, one entry per CDR3 protein. The sample carries 1.5 million to 2 million distinct CDR3 sequences, 28% recorded once. The source is a woman in her thirties in good health. Sequenced sample: blood. The V gene is TRBV20-1, the J gene TRBJ2-3; TRBD1 is a possible D gene (7 bases). CDR3 in amino acids: CSAPRGAKRGDTQYF. CDR3 sequence (DNA): TGCAGTGCCCCCAGGGGGGCCAAAAGGGGGGATACGCAGTATTTT.